This T cell receptor (beta chain) was profiled in a study of blood T cell repertoires in COVID-19. Study at large: Sources were T cells, B-cell-depleted T cells, or PBMCs; the material itself was cDNA or gDNA.

Per the study methods: Reference gene primer amplification yielded estimated nucleated cell counts. The assay was immunoSEQ multiplex PCR, and TCRdb's table has in-frame clones only and misses some. The V and J calls and the clone size are those of that table, but D and trimming were determined from the DNA. The data contain around 260,000 clones, more than 85% of them seen just once; the ten biggest clones take up 3.6%. Trimming took 6 bases from V and 10 from J; bases not matched to a gene: 3. Germline V gene sequence: CDR1 WSHSY, CDR2 SAAADI. The CDR3 is 12 amino acids. The sequenced material came from peripheral blood. The V and J genes are TRBV10-2 and TRBJ1-6; 7 bases are a match to TRBD1. The clonotype originates from a man younger than 35 with active or convalescent COVID-19. CDR3 sequence: CASSTGESPLHF. Here the CDR3 DNA reads TGCGCCAGCAGCACAGGGGAATCACCCCTCCACTTT.